This record concerns one TCR beta chain sequence. Its specific antigen is unknown. Its ends do not fully match the called genes, so a read error is possible. Library creation used the immunoSEQ multiplex PCR assay. For the multiplex PCR, a mixture combining 60 forward primers for TCR Vbeta segments and 13 reverse primers for TCR Jbeta segments was used. Amplification of the CDR3 region of rearranged TCR beta genes was performed with a multiplex PCR assay on genomic DNA. The Illumina HiSeq System was used to sequence the amplified TCR beta libraries as 87-base-pair reads. On the authors' methods: A later analysis counted 65 million to 90 million unique TCR beta chains across the roughly 700 repertoires, and some 11 million of these chains were shared by at least two donors. Raw reads were error-corrected and collapsed into unique sequences with a nearest-neighbor algorithm that merged closely related sequences to remove PCR and sequencing errors. V, D and J gene segments were assigned by aligning CDR3 sequences to IMGT reference sequences. Each retained sequence needed at least a six-nucleotide match to both a V gene segment and a J gene segment. Rearrangements were classified as productive when the CDR3 lacked stop codons and remained in frame with V and J, and all other rearrangements were classified as non-productive. Following IMGT convention, CDR3 was defined as the stretch from the second conserved V-encoded cysteine up to the conserved J-encoded phenylalanine. In an earlier analysis of around 600 of the donors, sequences lacking an unambiguous match to a single V gene segment were excluded. An earlier analysis of several hundred of the donors classified V segments as functional when productive rearrangements were above 56.7% and as segregating when the standard deviation between donors was above 5%. A statistical classification framework was built to diagnose cytomegalovirus status from the catalog of TCR beta chain sequences. V and J gene assignment, in a later analysis, came from comparing TCR nucleotide sequences with IMGT/GENE-DB human TR gene sequences. The TCRdist pipeline was used in a later analysis to assign CDR3 sequences and most-parsimonious VDJ recombination scenarios. A later analysis defined each TCR beta chain by its CDR3 amino acid sequence plus V-gene family, and excluded reads lacking a unique V-gene family. A later analysis removed several hundred highly shared, low-generation-probability nucleotide sequences to deal with suspected cross-contamination and a sequencing artifact. In a later analysis, a clonal expansion index for each public chain was calculated from normalized within-repertoire ranks of inferred template counts. In a later analysis, generation probabilities were computed using a VDJ recombination model fitted to out-of-frame rearrangements, and the results were checked against IGoR. In a later analysis, hypergeometric tests were used to score TCR-TCR, TCR-HLA and TCR-CMV co-occurrence, with a repertoire-size bias correction applied to TCR pairs. In a later analysis, false discovery rates were estimated by permuting HLA or CMV assignments 20 times. In a later analysis, co-occurring TCRs were grouped using DBSCAN, and TCRdist sequence similarity was added for clustering within HLA-allele-positive subsets. Repertoires with fewer than 30,000 or more than 120,000 public chains were left out of co-occurrence clustering, as were about five repertoires with anomalous nucleotide sharing. TCRdb carries this immuneACCESS record with in-frame sequences only. Its versions omit some clonotypes, under half of them owing to an unresolved V gene in the studies checked, with the rest unexplained. V and J calls plus clone size are reproduced from that table; the DNA served to infer D and trimming. The sample records approximately 120,000 clones, 60% to 85% of which are singletons. Of the sample, approximately 6% is held by the ten largest clones.

CDR1 MNHNS and CDR2 SASEGT are derived from the germline V gene. The cysteine opens and the phenylalanine closes a CDR3 of 14 amino acids. The sequence is cut down to CDR3 DNA, 42 bases in frame from base 1. The cohort consisted of 600 to 700 healthy bone marrow donors. All cohort members were sampled while nominally healthy, although unrecorded immune exposures were likely present. The donor was CMV seronegative and was included in the group of a few hundred seronegative cohort members. Every donor gave a peripheral blood sample, and the peripheral blood mononuclear cells from that sample were used for TCR beta sequencing. Genomic DNA extraction from the blood cell samples was performed with the Qiagen DNeasy Blood Extraction Kit. The data are from a study of cytomegalovirus exposure and HLA in healthy donors (TCRdb year 2017). Broadly, across the study: According to an earlier analysis of 550 to 700 of the donors, about 179 million T cells yielded approximately 120 million unique TCR beta sequences and about 280 Gb of sequence data. In the later analysis, no new phenotypic data were used to find candidate immune exposures; instead, reliance was placed on TCR beta sequences and their occurrence across donors. Genome-wide SNP genotypes for about three fifths of the roughly 700 donors were used in a later genetic analysis, which treated that subset as a discovery cohort. Among the roughly 390 genotyped donors, around 81% belonged to the genetic ancestry cluster associated with self-reported Caucasian donors. Every discovery cohort repertoire had been produced on one sequencing platform. Four to six DR-DQ haplotypes were handled as single units for association and clustering, since linkage in the cohort was strong. The study profiled the T cell repertoires of around 700 subjects by immunosequencing and related them to cytomegalovirus serostatus. The study aimed to test whether signatures of past pathogen exposure could be identified by cataloging public T cell receptors. HLA typing covered class I and class II loci at four-digit resolution. The number of typed donors differed by locus: about 620-630 for A, B, C, DRB1 and DQB1; 500 to 550 for DQA1; approximately 610 for DPA1; and approximately 450 for DPB1. A later analysis re-examined previously published TCR beta repertoires from hundreds of donors and added high-resolution HLA genotyping to investigate patterns of TCR occurrence. Donor age, sex, ethnicity and CMV serostatus were compiled alongside the repertoire data. The study combined high-throughput TCR immunosequencing, statistical association of individual TCRs with disease status, and machine learning to predict cytomegalovirus infection status. An early release covering 550 to 700 HLA-typed donors comprised 300 to 350 gigabases of sequencing data and 85 million or so unique TCR sequences. Across about 370 genotyped donors of the cohort, an average of about 220,000 unique TCR beta nucleotide sequences per donor were sequenced, and approximately 19% of those sequences were non-productive. Along with the approximately 650-subject first cohort, a separate validation cohort of over a hundred different subjects was used. An earlier analysis of 587 of the donors used high-throughput TCR beta sequencing to judge whether each TCR beta V gene segment behaved as functional or pseudogenic.

Results and caveats for the whole study, not just this receptor: Sequencing depth was assumed to be roughly uniform across donors in the presence/absence analyses, though that assumption may not hold. Some IMGT-functional V segments, including TRBV6-2 and TRBV6-3, could not be distinguished by the 87-base-pair reads and were therefore excluded. The sequencing pipeline was judged likely to have produced a cluster of highly shared sequence variants as a technical artifact. At a false discovery rate of 0.05, a later analysis linked roughly 17,000 TCR beta sequences to specific HLA alleles. The cohort was sequenced for TCR beta chains only, and without alpha or paired-chain data the features that could be detected were limited. According to a later genetic analysis, donors in an Asian-associated ancestry cluster had fewer N-insertions in productive TCRs than the approximately 710-donor mean. In vitro tests confirmed that a few of the cytomegalovirus-associated TCR beta chains recognize cytomegalovirus antigens. Strong co-occurrence of HLA alleles, especially DR and DQ, made assigning TCR associations to individual alleles difficult. An earlier analysis of 587 of the donors showed that most TCR beta V segments appeared in productive rearrangements either about 90% or about 30% of the time, which broadly matched IMGT annotations. Because counts were too low, roughly 18 rarely observed V segments, including chromosome 9 orphons, were left out of the earlier analysis of roughly 600 of the donors. In the study, some 160 TCR beta chains were listed as associated with cytomegalovirus. Cytomegalovirus status was reported to be diagnosed by the classifier with high specificity and sensitivity in both the original and validation cohorts. In a later analysis, HLA-associated TCR beta chains showed more clonal expansion and lower generation probabilities than non-associated chains that were equally common. Correlated functional status among segregating V segments might reflect linkage disequilibrium, but an unknown experimental factor could not be ruled out. Most TCR sequences were observed very rarely across donors, whereas some public TCRs were present in many individuals. An association between a missense DCLRE1C variant and V-gene and J-gene trimming of TCR beta chains was found in a later genetic analysis and replicated in an independent cohort. Because HLA typing was unavailable for some donors at each locus, only the typed subset was used in association tests. Several of the top co-occurrence clusters appeared to be linked to parvovirus B19, influenza, CMV and Epstein-Barr virus, according to a later analysis. A further reported finding was that TCR beta sequences accurately predicted the HLA-A and HLA-B alleles for most subjects in the first cohort. Immune exposure information for the cohort was limited to CMV serostatus. The authors suggested that the approach could potentially be generalized to other disease states and immunological phenotypes. In a later analysis, the rate of TCR association differed among HLA loci, with DRB1 alleles having the most associated TCRs and HLA-C alleles having the fewest. According to a later analysis, most CMV-associated TCR beta chains appeared to be HLA-restricted, and the HLA associations seemed to be driven largely by CMV exposure.

The receptor chain draws on TRBV6-1 and TRBJ2-1, with TRBD1 identical over 8 junction bases. The material sequenced was PBMCs. The clonotype comes from a woman aged 40 to 50 in good health and CMV-seronegative. The CDR3 corresponds to CASIEQGAYNEQFF. The DNA sequence reads TGTGCCAGCATTGAACAGGGGGCCTACAATGAGCAGTTCTTC.